One sample yielded the 20 T cell receptor beta chains listed below, sequenced in a study of blood T cell repertoires in COVID-19. Generated by immunoSEQ multiplex PCR, the TCRdb table keeps only in-frame clones and is missing some. The table includes roughly 180,000 clones, around 76% detected once. Sample: peripheral blood. All receptors derive from a woman between 50 and 59 years old with active or convalescent COVID-19.

The chain employs TRBV9 and TRBJ2-3; D is perhaps TRBD2 (6 bases). V dropped 4 bases and J dropped 6 bases, with 21 bases sitting between them. The CDR3 length is 16 residues. In germline, CDR1 is SGDLS, CDR2 YYNGEE. CDR3 bases: TGTGCCAGCAGCACAACCTGGACCTCACGGGGGGATACGCAGTATTTT. It codes for CASSTTWTSRGDTQYF.

As regards this clone: Its ends do not fully match the called genes, so a read error is possible. The gene calls are TRBV2 and TRBJ1-1, with 9 positions matching TRBD1. CDR3 size: 12 residues. The V gene's germline CDR1 is SNHLY and CDR2 FYNNEI. The CDR3 sequence: CASTEWTGVSFF. In DNA form, the CDR3 reads TGTGCCAGCACTGAATGGACAGGGGTATCTTTCTTT.

V usage is TRBV7-2 and J usage is TRBJ2-2; a possible D gene is TRBD1 (6 bases). The V and J ends lost 5 bases and 3 bases respectively, with 10 bases between them. Germline V gene data show CDR1 as SGHTA and CDR2 as FQGNSA. The CDR3 consists of 14 residues. DNA for the CDR3: TGTGCCAGCAGCCATCCAGGGGACACCGGGGAGCTGTTTTTT. Translating it yields CASSHPGDTGELFF.

The rearrangement joins TRBV5-1 to TRBJ2-1; TRBD2 matches 12 bases. V was pared by 0 bases and J by 7 bases, with 8 bases of the junction left unmatched. The CDR3 spans 17 residues. Per the germline V gene, CDR1 is SGHRS and CDR2 is YFSETQ. Written as DNA, the CDR3 is TGCGCCAGCAGCTTGGGGCCCCTAGCGGGGGGGCCAAATGAGCAGTTCTTC. This translates into CASSLGPLAGGPNEQFF.

The chain has TRBV10-3 and TRBJ2-1; perhaps TRBD1 as D (5 bases). V was shortened by 5 bases and J by 1 base, with 9 bases between the two germline ends. This CDR3 is built from 14 residues. Germline-derived CDR1 and CDR2 are ENHRY and SYGVKD. The CDR3 region is CAISLGQSYNEQFF. The CDR3, as DNA: TGTGCCATCAGTCTGGGGCAGTCCTACAATGAGCAGTTCTTC.

Only a few counts were recorded for this clone. CDR3 protein: CASSRRLAGGSTDTQYF. For the CDR3, the DNA is TGTGCCAGCAGTCGCCGACTAGCGGGAGGCTCCACAGATACGCAGTATTTT. The rearrangement joins TRBV3-1 (or the pseudogene TRBV3-2) to TRBJ2-3, with 13 bases lining up with TRBD2. V shed 6 bases, J shed 2 bases, and the junction held 8 bases outside the gene matches. The germline V gene has CDR1 LGHDT and CDR2 YNNKEL (reference sequence). The CDR3 totals 17 residues.

The chain couples TRBV7-9 to TRBJ2-1, with 7 bases aligning to TRBD2. The germline gives CDR1 SEHNR, CDR2 FQNEAQ (reference sequence). V shed 3 bases and J 3 bases; nucleotides not matched to a gene: 5. The CDR3 is 15 residues long. For the CDR3, the DNA is TGTGCCAGCAGCTTTACCAGCGGGGTCTACAATGAGCAGTTCTTC. As protein: CASSFTSGVYNEQFF. The full variable domain, in which reference TRBV7-9 and TRBJ2-1 provide the parts outside the CDR3, is DTGVSQNPRHKITKRGQNVTFRCDPISEHNRLYWYRQTLGQGPEFLTYFQNEAQLEKSRLLSDRFSAERPKGSFSTLEIQRTEQGDSAMYLCASSFTSGVYNEQFFGPGTRLTVL.

The chain couples TRBV19 to TRBJ1-1, with D uncertain. Between the trimmed V and J ends, which lost 1 base and 8 bases, there was a span of 11 bases. Germline assignment: CDR1 LNHDA and CDR2 SQIVND (reference sequence). CDR3 size: 13 residues. The DNA for the CDR3 is TGTGCCAGTAGTATAGCAAGTTGCGCAGAAGCTTTCTTT. It encodes CASSIASCAEAFF.

CDR3 amino acids: CSVAGREVETEAFF. In DNA form, the CDR3 reads TGCAGCGTGGCGGGAAGGGAAGTGGAAACTGAAGCTTTCTTT. This chain connects TRBV29-1 to TRBJ1-1; D gene ambiguous. The CDR3 has 14 amino acids. Trimming cost V 6 bases and J 5 bases, with 19 bases left between them. CDR1 SQVTM and CDR2 ANQGSEA come from the germline V gene.

For the CDR3, the DNA is TGTGCCAGCAGCTTAGCCCGACAGGGTAGAGGCTTCGAGCAGTACTTC. It codes for CASSLARQGRGFEQYF. This sequence joins TRBV7-8 and TRBJ2-7; the match to TRBD1 covers 7 bases. Germline values: CDR1 SGHVS, CDR2 FQNEAQ. Trimming at V came to 0 bases and at J to 6 bases, leaving 11 bases not matched to a gene. The CDR3 extends over 16 amino acids.

The chain is built from TRBV6-5 and TRBJ2-7, with TRBD1 identical over 7 bases. This CDR3 contains 15 residues. CDR1 is MNHEY and CDR2 is SVGAGI in the germline V gene. V shed 7 bases, J shed 0 bases, and the junction held 9 bases outside the gene matches. The CDR3 coding sequence is TGTGCCAGCACCTCTCGGGACAGAGGCTCCTACGAGCAGTACTTC. Its translation: CASTSRDRGSYEQYF.

The chain employs TRBV5-8 and TRBJ2-2, with D maybe TRBD2 (6 bases). Between the trimmed V and J ends, which lost 2 bases and 5 bases, there was a span of 16 bases. Germline CDR1 reads SGHTS; CDR2 reads YDEGEE. The CDR3 is 16 amino acids. The CDR3 DNA is TGTGCCAGCAGCTTTGGGAGGCTAGCGCTAACCGGGGAGCTGTTTTTT. Protein sequence: CASSFGRLALTGELFF.

CDR3 sequence (DNA): TGCGCCAGCAGCACAATTGACAGGGTGGGTGAGCAGTTCTTC. It translates to CASSTIDRVGEQFF. This chain links TRBV5-1 with TRBJ2-1, with TRBD1 identical over 7 bases. Germline CDR1 SGHRS, CDR2 YFSETQ. The V gene end was trimmed by 4 bases and the J gene end by 9 bases; junction bases not matched to a gene: 10. CDR3 length: 14 residues.

DNA of the CDR3: TGTGCCAGCAGGGACAGGACAGAATATGGCTACACCTTC. This gives the protein CASRDRTEYGYTF. This chain joins TRBV2 and TRBJ1-2, with TRBD1 matching 7 bases. The CDR3 is 13 amino acids. After removal of 6 bases from V and 5 bases from J, the junction contained 6 bases not matched to a gene. CDR1 and CDR2 (germline): SNHLY, FYNNEI.

The CDR3 protein is CASSTGTGNIQYF. CDR3 nucleotide sequence: TGTGCCAGCAGTACAGGGACAGGGAACATTCAGTACTTC. This rearrangement joins TRBV6-6 to TRBJ2-4; 9 bases align to TRBD1. The V gene's germline CDR1 is MNHNY and CDR2 SVGAGI (reference sequence). This CDR3 is 13 amino acids long. After removal of 5 bases from V and 7 bases from J, the junction contained 3 bases not matched to a gene.

V and J are TRBV4-3 and TRBJ2-3; perhaps TRBD2 as D (5 bases). CDR3 length equals 15 residues. CDR1 and CDR2 from the germline V gene are LGHNA and YSLEER. V dropped 4 bases and J dropped 9 bases, with 20 bases sitting between them. The CDR3 loop is CASSRKIGGENTQYF. CDR3 nucleotide sequence: TGCGCCAGCAGCCGCAAGATAGGAGGAGAGAACACGCAGTATTTT.

The chain is built from TRBV2 and TRBJ2-2; D is undetermined. The CDR3 is made up of 13 amino acids. CDR1 and CDR2 (germline): SNHLY, FYNNEI. V was clipped by 4 bases and J by 5 bases, with 8 bases between them. The CDR3 reads CASSVSRTGELFF. The CDR3 region has the DNA TGTGCCAGCAGTGTATCTAGGACCGGGGAGCTGTTTTTT. Supplemented by reference TRBV2 and TRBJ2-2, the full variable domain reads EPEVTQTPSHQVTQMGQEVILRCVPISNHLYFYWYRQILGQKVEFLVSFYNNEISEKSEIFDDQFSVERPDGSNFTLKIRSTKLEDSAMYFCASSVSRTGELFFGEGSRLTVL.

This clone was observed a few times. The gene calls are TRBV5-4 and TRBJ1-2, with TRBD1 matching over 7 bases. The CDR3 totals 16 residues. The junction had 16 bases not matched to a gene; V was cut back by 3 bases and J by 8 bases. Looked up from germline, CDR1 is SGHNT and CDR2 is YYREEE (reference sequence). The CDR3 loop is CASSSPGQVEMIGYTF. The DNA for the CDR3 is TGTGCCAGCAGCTCCCCCGGACAGGTTGAGATGATAGGCTACACCTTC.

The chain carries TRBV7-8 and TRBJ1-3; D is possibly TRBD1 (5 bases). The CDR3 spans 17 residues. Germline CDR1 is SGHVS and CDR2 is FQNEAQ. Trimming took 5 bases from V and 0 from J, leaving 17 bases between them. This CDR3 is CASSRPRVVGSGNTIYF. DNA of the CDR3: TGTGCCAGCAGCCGCCCCAGGGTGGTCGGCTCTGGAAACACCATATATTTT.

The V gene is TRBV5-1, the J gene TRBJ2-1; 11 bases are a match to TRBD2. Germline V CDR1 and CDR2: SGHRS, YFSETQ. There are 16 residues in the CDR3. V was clipped by 3 bases and J by 2 bases; unmatched bases: 4. The CDR3 here is CASSSRLAGTYNEQFF. Written as DNA, the CDR3 is TGCGCCAGCAGCTCCCGACTAGCGGGAACCTACAATGAGCAGTTCTTC.